This T cell receptor (beta chain) was captured in a study of cytomegalovirus exposure and HLA in healthy donors. Study-level background: The same platform as the approximately 700 first-cohort repertoires was used for the 120 or so validation repertoires, a later analysis reported.

The table lists this clone with many counts. Its antigen is not known. Clones were sequenced by immunoSEQ multiplex PCR, and TCRdb holds only the in-frame ones, with some missing. The profile shows under 250,000 clones, around 87% of them singletons. Findings and limits, study-wide: The study designated 150 or so TCR beta chains cytomegalovirus-associated. A few CMV-associated chains proved CMV antigen-specific in vitro.

CDR1 WSHSY and CDR2 SAAADI come from the germline V gene. The length of the CDR3 is 14 residues. V was shortened by 6 bases and J by 4 bases, with 12 bases between the two germline ends. The sample comprised PBMCs. The clonotype originates from a man aged 18 to 35 in good health and CMV-seronegative. This rearrangement joins TRBV10-2 to TRBJ2-2; D call uncertain. In nucleotides, the CDR3 is TGCGCCAGCAGCGTAAACAGTCCCACCGGGGAGCTGTTTTTT. Its protein is CASSVNSPTGELFF.